This TCR beta chain emerged from a study of long-term antiretroviral therapy in people with HIV. Findings and caveats of the study: Neither ART adherence, viral resistance nor therapy changes were documented. Narrower CDR3 length ranges marked HIV repertoires relative to controls.

The libraries were made with immunoSEQ v3.0 at survey level. The repertoire was sequenced with immunoSEQ multiplex PCR; TCRdb's copy has only in-frame clones and lacks some. The sample comprises around 35,000 clones, 95% to 97% of which are singletons, and under 2.5% rests with the top ten. For this clone: Its specificity is unknown.

The specimen comprised unsorted PBMCs, sampled 6.6 years after starting antiretroviral therapy. This sequence was found in a man in his thirties or forties with HIV.

DNA of the CDR3: TGCGCCAGCAGCCAAGAGCTAGGGTACGAGCAGTACTTC. This translates into CASSQELGYEQYF. The chain recombines TRBV4-3 with TRBJ2-7, with no clear D. This CDR3 has 13 amino acids. The V gene lost 0 bases and the J gene lost 4 bases, with 7 bases spanning the gap. Germline V gene lookup returns CDR1 LGHNA and CDR2 YSLEER.